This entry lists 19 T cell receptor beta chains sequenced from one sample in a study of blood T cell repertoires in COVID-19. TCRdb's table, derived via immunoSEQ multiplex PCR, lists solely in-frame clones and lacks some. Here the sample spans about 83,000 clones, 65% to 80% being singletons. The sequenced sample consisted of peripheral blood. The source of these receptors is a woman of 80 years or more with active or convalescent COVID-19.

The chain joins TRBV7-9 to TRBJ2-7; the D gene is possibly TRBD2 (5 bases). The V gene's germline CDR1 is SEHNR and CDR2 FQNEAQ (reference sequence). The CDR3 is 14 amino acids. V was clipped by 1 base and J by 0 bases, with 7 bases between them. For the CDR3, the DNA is TGTGCCAGCAGCTTAGGAGGACTCTCCTACGAGCAGTACTTC. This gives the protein CASSLGGLSYEQYF.

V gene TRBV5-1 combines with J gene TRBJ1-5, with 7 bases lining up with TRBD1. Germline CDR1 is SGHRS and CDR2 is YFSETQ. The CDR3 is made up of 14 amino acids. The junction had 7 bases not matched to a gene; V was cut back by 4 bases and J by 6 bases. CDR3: CASSPGGRGQPQHF. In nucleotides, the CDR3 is TGCGCCAGCAGCCCAGGGGGAAGAGGTCAGCCCCAGCATTTT.

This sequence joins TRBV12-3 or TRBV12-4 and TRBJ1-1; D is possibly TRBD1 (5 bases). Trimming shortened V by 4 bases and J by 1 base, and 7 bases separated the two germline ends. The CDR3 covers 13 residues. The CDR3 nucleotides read TGTGCCAGCAGTTCGACAGAGAACACTGAAGCTTTCTTT. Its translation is CASSSTENTEAFF.

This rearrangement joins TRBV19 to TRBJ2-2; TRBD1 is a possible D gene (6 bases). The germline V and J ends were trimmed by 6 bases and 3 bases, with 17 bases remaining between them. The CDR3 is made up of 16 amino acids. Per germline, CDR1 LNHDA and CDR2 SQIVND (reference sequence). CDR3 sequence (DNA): TGTGCCAGTAGGACAATCCACAGGGAAGACACCGGGGAGCTGTTTTTT. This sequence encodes CASRTIHREDTGELFF.

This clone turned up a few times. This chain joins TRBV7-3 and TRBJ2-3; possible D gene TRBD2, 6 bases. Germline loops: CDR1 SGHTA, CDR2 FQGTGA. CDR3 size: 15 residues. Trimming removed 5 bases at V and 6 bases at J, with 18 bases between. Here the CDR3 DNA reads TGTGCCAGCAGCACTTCAGGAGGGACGGCCGATACGCAGTATTTT. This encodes CASSTSGGTADTQYF. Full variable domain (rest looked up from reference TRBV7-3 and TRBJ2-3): GAGVSQTPSNKVTEKGKYVELRCDPISGHTALYWYRQSLGQGPEFLIYFQGTGAADDSGLPNDRFFAVRPEGSVSTLKIQRTERGDSAVYLCASSTSGGTADTQYFGPGTRLTVL.

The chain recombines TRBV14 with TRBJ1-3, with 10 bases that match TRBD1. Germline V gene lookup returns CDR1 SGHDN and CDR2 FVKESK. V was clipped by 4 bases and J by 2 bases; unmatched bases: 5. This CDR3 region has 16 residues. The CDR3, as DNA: TGTGCCAGCAGCCCCCTTGGACAGGGGGCTGGAAACACCATATATTTT. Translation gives CASSPLGQGAGNTIYF.

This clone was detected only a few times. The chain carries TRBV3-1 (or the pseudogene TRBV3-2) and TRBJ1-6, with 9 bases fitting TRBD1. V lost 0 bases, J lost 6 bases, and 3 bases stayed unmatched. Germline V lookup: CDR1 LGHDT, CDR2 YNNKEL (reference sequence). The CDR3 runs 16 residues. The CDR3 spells CASSQEGDRANSPLHF. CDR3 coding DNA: TGTGCCAGCAGCCAAGAAGGGGACAGGGCTAATTCACCCCTCCACTTT.

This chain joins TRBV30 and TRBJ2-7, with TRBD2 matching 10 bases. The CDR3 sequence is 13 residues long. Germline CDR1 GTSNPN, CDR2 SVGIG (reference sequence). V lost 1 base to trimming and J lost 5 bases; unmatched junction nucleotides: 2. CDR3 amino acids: CAWSGLAGDEQYF. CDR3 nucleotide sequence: TGTGCCTGGAGTGGGCTAGCGGGGGACGAGCAGTACTTC.

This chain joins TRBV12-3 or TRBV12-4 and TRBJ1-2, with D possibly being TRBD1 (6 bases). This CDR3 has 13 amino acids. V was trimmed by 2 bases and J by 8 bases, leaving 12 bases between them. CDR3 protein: CASSLTDRPGYTF. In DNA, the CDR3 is TGTGCCAGCAGTTTAACCGACAGGCCAGGCTACACCTTC.

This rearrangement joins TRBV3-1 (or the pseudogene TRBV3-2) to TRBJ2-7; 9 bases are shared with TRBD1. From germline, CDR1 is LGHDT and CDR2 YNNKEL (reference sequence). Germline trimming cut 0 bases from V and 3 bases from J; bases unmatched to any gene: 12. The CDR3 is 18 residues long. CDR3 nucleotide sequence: TGTGCCAGCAGCCAAGATCCCCCCGCCGGGACAGGGAACTACGAGCAGTACTTC. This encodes CASSQDPPAGTGNYEQYF.

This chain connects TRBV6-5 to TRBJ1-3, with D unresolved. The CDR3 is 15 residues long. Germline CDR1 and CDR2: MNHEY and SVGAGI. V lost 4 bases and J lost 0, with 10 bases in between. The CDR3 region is CASSSHSISGNTIYF. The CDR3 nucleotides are TGTGCCAGCAGTTCTCACAGTATCTCTGGAAACACCATATATTTT.

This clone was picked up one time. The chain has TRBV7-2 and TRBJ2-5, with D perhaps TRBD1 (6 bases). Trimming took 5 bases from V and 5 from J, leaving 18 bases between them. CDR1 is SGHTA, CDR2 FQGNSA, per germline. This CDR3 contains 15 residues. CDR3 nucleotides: TGTGCCAGCAGCCCGCGTCGATCAGGGGTGGAGACCCAGTACTTC. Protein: CASSPRRSGVETQYF.

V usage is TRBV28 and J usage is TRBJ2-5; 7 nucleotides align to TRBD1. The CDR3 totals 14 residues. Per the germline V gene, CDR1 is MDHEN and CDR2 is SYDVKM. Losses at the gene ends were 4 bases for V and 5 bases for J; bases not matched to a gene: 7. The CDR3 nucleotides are TGTGCCAGCAGTTCCGGGACAGTAGTTGAGACCCAGTACTTC. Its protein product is CASSSGTVVETQYF.

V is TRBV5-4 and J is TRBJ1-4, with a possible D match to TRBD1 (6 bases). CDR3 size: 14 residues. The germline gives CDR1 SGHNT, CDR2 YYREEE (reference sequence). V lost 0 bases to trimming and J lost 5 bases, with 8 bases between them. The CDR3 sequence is CASSLAQGNEKLFF. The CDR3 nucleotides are TGTGCCAGCAGCTTGGCACAGGGCAATGAAAAACTGTTTTTT.

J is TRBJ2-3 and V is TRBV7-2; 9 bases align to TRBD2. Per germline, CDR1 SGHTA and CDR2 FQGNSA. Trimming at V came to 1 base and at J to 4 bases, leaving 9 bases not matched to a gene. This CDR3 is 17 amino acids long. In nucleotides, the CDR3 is TGTGCCAGCAGCTTAGTTCCAGCGGGGGGAGGTGCAGATACGCAGTATTTT. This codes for CASSLVPAGGGADTQYF.

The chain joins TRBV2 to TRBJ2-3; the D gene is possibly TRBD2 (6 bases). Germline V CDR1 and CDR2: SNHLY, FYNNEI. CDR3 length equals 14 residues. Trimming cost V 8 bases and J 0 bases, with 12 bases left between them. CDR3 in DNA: TGTGCCAGCCGGCCGGGACTCAGCACAGATACGCAGTATTTT. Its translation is CASRPGLSTDTQYF.

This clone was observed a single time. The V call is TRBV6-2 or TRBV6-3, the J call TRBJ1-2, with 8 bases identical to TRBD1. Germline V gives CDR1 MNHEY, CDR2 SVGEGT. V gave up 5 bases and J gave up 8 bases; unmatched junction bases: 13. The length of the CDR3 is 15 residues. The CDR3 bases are TGTGCCAGCAGTAACGGACAGGGAACCCTCTACGGCTACACCTTC. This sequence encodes CASSNGQGTLYGYTF.

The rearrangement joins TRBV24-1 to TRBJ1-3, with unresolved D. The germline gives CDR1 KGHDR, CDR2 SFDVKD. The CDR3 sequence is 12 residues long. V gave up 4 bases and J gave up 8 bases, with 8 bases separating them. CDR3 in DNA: TGTGCCACCAGTGAACGGGGAGACACCATATATTTT. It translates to CATSERGDTIYF.

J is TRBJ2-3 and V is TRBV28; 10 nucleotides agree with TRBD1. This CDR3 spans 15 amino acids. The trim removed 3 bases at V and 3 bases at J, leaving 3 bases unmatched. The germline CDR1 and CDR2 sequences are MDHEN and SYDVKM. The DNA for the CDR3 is TGTGCCAGCAGTTTTGGGACAGGGGTAACAGATACGCAGTATTTT. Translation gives CASSFGTGVTDTQYF. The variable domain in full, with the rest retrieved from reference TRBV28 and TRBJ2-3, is DVKVTQSSRYLVKRTGEKVFLECVQDMDHENMFWYRQDPGLGLRLIYFSYDVKMKEKGDIPEGYSVSREKKERFSLILESASTNQTSMYLCASSFGTGVTDTQYFGPGTRLTVL.